The 12 T cell receptor beta chains listed next were all sequenced from one sample in a study of shared clonotypes between healthy human individuals. TCRdb's table, derived via immunoSEQ multiplex PCR, lists solely in-frame clones and lacks some. The sample lists fewer than 100,000 clones, around 67% occurring once. The sequencing input was memory CD8+ T cells sorted from blood. Subset of the sample: CD45RO+ cells pooled with CCR7-negative TemRA cells. These receptors were collected from a young man in good health.

In DNA, the CDR3 is TGTGCCAGCTCGGAACTTGTATATGGACTCACTGACACTGAAGCTTTCTTT. Its protein is CASSELVYGLTDTEAFF. The V gene is TRBV18, the J gene TRBJ1-1; no clear D gene. V lost 6 bases, J lost 3 bases, and 23 bases lay in between. From germline, CDR1 is KGHSH and CDR2 LQKENI. The CDR3 covers 17 residues.

V is TRBV5-4 and J is TRBJ1-5; D not resolved. V lost 0 bases, J lost 2 bases, and 6 bases lay in between. The CDR3 sequence is 14 residues long. CDR1 is SGHNT, CDR2 YYREEE, per germline (reference sequence). CDR3 nucleotide sequence: TGTGCCAGCAGCTTGGGCGGTGGCAATCAGCCCCAGCATTTT. Protein sequence: CASSLGGGNQPQHF. Filled out from reference TRBV5-4 and TRBJ1-5, the complete variable domain reads ETGVTQSPTHLIKTRGQQVTLRCSSQSGHNTVSWYQQALGQGPQFIFQYYREEENGRGNFPPRFSGLQFPNYSSELNVNALELDDSALYLCASSLGGGNQPQHFGDGTRLSIL.

The chain couples TRBV7-3 to TRBJ2-2; 8 nucleotides match TRBD2. Unmatched junction bases numbered 8, after V lost 2 bases and J lost 6 bases. Germline V gene sequence: CDR1 SGHTA, CDR2 FQGTGA. The CDR3 covers 16 residues. CDR3 bases: TGTGCCAGCAGCTTATTACCAGCGGGAGCGGCCGGGGAGCTGTTTTTT. Protein product: CASSLLPAGAAGELFF.

This clone was detected once. The chain uses TRBV4-3 and TRBJ1-1; D is unclear. CDR3 length: 15 residues. V lost 0 bases and J 0 bases, leaving 8 bases between the germline ends. The germline CDR1 and CDR2 sequences are LGHNA and YSLEER. The DNA for the CDR3 is TGCGCCAGCAGCCAAGACGGTTCAATGAACACTGAAGCTTTCTTT. Translating it yields CASSQDGSMNTEAFF.

The genes are TRBV7-2 and TRBJ2-7, with D perhaps TRBD2 (5 bases). Trimming cost V 5 bases and J 0 bases, with 11 bases left between them. The CDR3 runs to 14 residues. CDR1 SGHTA and CDR2 FQGNSA come from the germline V gene. Written as DNA, the CDR3 is TGTGCCAGCAGCCACGTTGCGGGCTCCTACGAGCAGTACTTC. This encodes CASSHVAGSYEQYF.

This chain joins TRBV27 and TRBJ2-1; D may be TRBD2 (5 bases). V gave up 8 bases and J gave up 8 bases, with 13 bases separating them. CDR1 MNHEY and CDR2 SMNVEV come from the germline V gene (reference sequence). The CDR3 is made up of 12 amino acids. CDR3 residues: CASRNTGYEQFF. Here the CDR3 DNA reads TGTGCCAGCCGAAACACGGGATATGAGCAGTTCTTC.

This clone was counted only a few times. This chain connects TRBV6-1 to TRBJ2-6; weak D call: TRBD2 (5 bases). CDR1 and CDR2 (germline): MNHNS, SASEGT. The CDR3 has 15 residues. Trimming removed 3 bases at V and 0 bases at J, with 6 bases between. The CDR3 sequence: CASSDGSSGANVLTF. The CDR3 DNA is TGTGCCAGCAGTGATGGGAGCTCTGGGGCCAACGTCCTGACTTTC.

This rearrangement joins TRBV30 to TRBJ2-1; possibly TRBD2 for D (6 bases). CDR1 is GTSNPN and CDR2 is SVGIG in the germline V gene (reference sequence). The CDR3 has 13 residues. V lost 0 bases to trimming and J lost 4 bases, with 7 bases between them. The CDR3, as DNA: TGTGCCTGGAGTGTACTAGCTTACAATGAGCAGTTCTTC. It is translated as CAWSVLAYNEQFF.

As concerns this clone: Since a far larger clone is one base different, this is likely a read error. The CDR3 DNA follows: TGTGCCAGCAGCCACGGACTAAATGGGCAGTTCTTC. It is translated as CASSHGLNGQFF. The chain uses TRBV7-9 and TRBJ2-1; perhaps TRBD2 as D (6 bases). CDR3 length equals 12 residues. Germline CDR1 reads SEHNR; CDR2 reads FQNEAQ (reference sequence). The variable domain in full, completed from reference TRBV7-9 and TRBJ2-1, reads DTGVSQNPRHKITKRGQNVTFRCDPISEHNRLYWYRQTLGQGPEFLTYFQNEAQLEKSRLLSDRFSAERPKGSFSTLEIQRTEQGDSAMYLCASSHGLNGQFFGPGTRLTVL.

The chain recombines TRBV19 with TRBJ1-2; 8 bases fit TRBD1. The CDR3 loop spans 15 amino acids. Germline V gene sequence: CDR1 LNHDA, CDR2 SQIVND (reference sequence). V was clipped by 5 bases and J by 7 bases; unmatched bases: 12. As DNA, the CDR3 is TGTGCCAGTAGTCCCTTCGACAGGGGAAGATTTGGCTACACCTTC. Amino acids: CASSPFDRGRFGYTF. Full variable domain (missing parts from reference TRBV19 and TRBJ1-2): DGGITQSPKYLFRKEGQNVTLSCEQNLNHDAMYWYRQDPGQGLRLIYYSQIVNDFQKGDIAEGYSVSREKKESFPLTVTSAQKNPTAFYLCASSPFDRGRFGYTFGSGTRLTVV.

V usage is TRBV9 and J usage is TRBJ1-1; D gene ambiguous. Trimming removed 4 bases from V and 5 bases from J, with 15 bases in between. The CDR3 runs to 14 residues. Germline values: CDR1 SGDLS, CDR2 YYNGEE. CDR3 sequence: CASSPEVGGTEAFF. The CDR3 region has the DNA TGTGCCAGCAGCCCAGAGGTGGGTGGAACTGAAGCTTTCTTT.

This clone was picked up one time. A much larger clone sits a single nucleotide away, making a read error possible. The same CDR3 also results from other DNA sequences found in this sample. This chain connects TRBV6-6 to TRBJ2-5; tentative D call: TRBD1 (6 bases). V lost 2 bases, J lost 4 bases, and 14 bases lay in between. This CDR3 contains 15 residues. Germline lookup yields CDR1 MNHNY and CDR2 SVGAGI (reference sequence). This CDR3 is CASSYPGQVIETQYF. The CDR3 DNA sequence: TGTGCCAGCAGTTACCCGGGACAAGTCATAGAGACCCAGTACTTC.